This T cell receptor (beta chain) was profiled in a study of CD8 T cells in Susac syndrome. Random hexamers were used to reverse transcribe roughly 0.45 to 1 ug of RNA. The TCR beta CDR3 was amplified by immunoSEQ multiplex PCR across 54 Vbeta, 13 Jbeta. TCRdb recomputed calls from the immunoSEQ multiplex PCR reads with MiXCR, one row per CDR3 protein. This sample has a few hundred thousand distinct CDR3 sequences; around 95% occur once, and the top ten carry 0.085% to 0.095%. Sequenced input: CD4+ T cells from PBMCs. This sequence was found in a human donor with multiple sclerosis.

CDR3 sequence: CASRGQQFGGAQYF. CDR3 nucleotides: TGTGCCAGTAGAGGACAGCAATTCGGAGGGGCCCAGTACTTC. V is TRBV19 and J is TRBJ2-5; D is possibly TRBD1 or TRBD2 (6 bases each). This CDR3 comprises 14 residues. Germline values: CDR1 LNHDA, CDR2 SQIVND (reference sequence). V was trimmed by 6 bases and J by 9 bases, leaving 20 bases between them. The whole variable domain, remainder taken from reference TRBV19 and TRBJ2-5, is DGGITQSPKYLFRKEGQNVTLSCEQNLNHDAMYWYRQDPGQGLRLIYYSQIVNDFQKGDIAEGYSVSREKKESFPLTVTSAQKNPTAFYLCASRGQQFGGAQYFGPGTRLLVL.